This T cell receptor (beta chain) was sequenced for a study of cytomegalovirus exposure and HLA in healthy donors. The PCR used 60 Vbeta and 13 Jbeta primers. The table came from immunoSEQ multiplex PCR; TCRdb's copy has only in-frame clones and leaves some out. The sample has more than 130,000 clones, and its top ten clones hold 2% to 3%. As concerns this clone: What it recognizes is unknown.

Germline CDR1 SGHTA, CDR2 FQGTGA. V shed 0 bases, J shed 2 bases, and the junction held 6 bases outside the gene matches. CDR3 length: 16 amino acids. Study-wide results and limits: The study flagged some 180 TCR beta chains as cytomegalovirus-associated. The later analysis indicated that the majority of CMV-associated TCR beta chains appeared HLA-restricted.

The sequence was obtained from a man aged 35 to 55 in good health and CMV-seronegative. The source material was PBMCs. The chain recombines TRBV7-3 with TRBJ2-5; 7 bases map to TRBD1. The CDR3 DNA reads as TGTGCCAGCAGCTTAACGCCCGGGACAGCACAAGAGACCCAGTACTTC. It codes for CASSLTPGTAQETQYF.